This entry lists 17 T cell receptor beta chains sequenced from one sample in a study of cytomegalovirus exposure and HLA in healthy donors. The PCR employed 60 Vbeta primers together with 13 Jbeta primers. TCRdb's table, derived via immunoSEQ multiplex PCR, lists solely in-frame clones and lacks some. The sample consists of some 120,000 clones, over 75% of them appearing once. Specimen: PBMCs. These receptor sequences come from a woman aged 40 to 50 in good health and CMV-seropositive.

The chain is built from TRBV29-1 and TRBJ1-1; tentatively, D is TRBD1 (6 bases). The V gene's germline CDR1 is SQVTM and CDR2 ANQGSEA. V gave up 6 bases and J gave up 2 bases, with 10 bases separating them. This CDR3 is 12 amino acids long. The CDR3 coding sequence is TGCAGCGTCACGGACAGCAACACTGAAGCTTTCTTT. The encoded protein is CSVTDSNTEAFF.

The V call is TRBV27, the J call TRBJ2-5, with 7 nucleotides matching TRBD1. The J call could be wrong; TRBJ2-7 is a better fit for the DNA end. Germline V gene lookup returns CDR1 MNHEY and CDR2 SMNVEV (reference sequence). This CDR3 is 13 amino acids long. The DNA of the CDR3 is TGTGCCAGCAGCAAGGGGGCAACCTACGAGCAGTACTTC. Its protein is CASSKGATYEQYF.

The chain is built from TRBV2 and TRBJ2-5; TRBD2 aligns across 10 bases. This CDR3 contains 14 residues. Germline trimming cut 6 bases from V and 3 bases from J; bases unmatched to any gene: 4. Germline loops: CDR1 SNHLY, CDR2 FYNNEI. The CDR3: CASRLAGREETQYF. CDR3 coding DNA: TGTGCCAGCAGACTAGCGGGACGGGAAGAGACCCAGTACTTC.

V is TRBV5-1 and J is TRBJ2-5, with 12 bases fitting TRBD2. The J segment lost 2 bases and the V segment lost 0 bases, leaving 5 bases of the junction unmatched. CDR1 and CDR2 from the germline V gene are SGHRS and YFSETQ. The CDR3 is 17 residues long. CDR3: CASSLGLAGGMQETQYF. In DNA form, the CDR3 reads TGCGCCAGCAGCTTGGGTCTAGCGGGAGGGATGCAAGAGACCCAGTACTTC.

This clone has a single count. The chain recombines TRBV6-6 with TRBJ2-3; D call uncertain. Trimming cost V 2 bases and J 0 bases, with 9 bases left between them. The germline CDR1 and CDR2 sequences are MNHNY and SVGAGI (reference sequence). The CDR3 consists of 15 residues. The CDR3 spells CASSYGQTSTDTQYF. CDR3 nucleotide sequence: TGTGCCAGCAGTTACGGGCAGACCAGCACAGATACGCAGTATTTT.

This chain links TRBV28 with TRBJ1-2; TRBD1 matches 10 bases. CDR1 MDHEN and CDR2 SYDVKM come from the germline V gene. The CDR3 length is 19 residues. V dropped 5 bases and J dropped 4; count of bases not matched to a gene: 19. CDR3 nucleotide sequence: TGTGCCAGCAGTGTAGGCGGTCTACCGGGACAGGGGCCTACCTATGGCTACACCTTC. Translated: CASSVGGLPGQGPTYGYTF.

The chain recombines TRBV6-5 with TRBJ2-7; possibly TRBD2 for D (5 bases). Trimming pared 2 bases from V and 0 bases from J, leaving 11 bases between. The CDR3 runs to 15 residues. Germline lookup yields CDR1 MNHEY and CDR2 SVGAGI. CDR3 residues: CASSYGPGSSYEQYF. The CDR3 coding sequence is TGTGCCAGCAGTTACGGCCCGGGGAGCTCCTACGAGCAGTACTTC.

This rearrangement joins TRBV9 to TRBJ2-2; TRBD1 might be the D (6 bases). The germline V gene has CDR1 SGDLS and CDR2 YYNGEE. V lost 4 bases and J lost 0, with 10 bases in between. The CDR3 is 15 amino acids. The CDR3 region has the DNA TGTGCCAGCAGCTCTCGACAGGCGAACACCGGGGAGCTGTTTTTT. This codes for CASSSRQANTGELFF. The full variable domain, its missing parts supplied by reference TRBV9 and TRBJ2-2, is DSGVTQTPKHLITATGQRVTLRCSPRSGDLSVYWYQQSLDQGLQFLIQYYNGEERAKGNILERFSAQQFPDLHSELNLSSLELGDSALYFCASSSRQANTGELFFGEGSRLTVL.

CDR3 in amino acids: CASSQAGAGADYGYTF. The CDR3 DNA is TGTGCCAGCAGCCAAGCCGGGGCGGGGGCGGACTATGGCTACACCTTC. This chain links TRBV4-2 with TRBJ1-2; maybe TRBD1 (6 bases). The V end was cut by 1 base, the J end by 3 bases, with 15 bases between. Germline V gene data show CDR1 as LGHNA and CDR2 as YNFKEQ. CDR3 length: 16 amino acids.

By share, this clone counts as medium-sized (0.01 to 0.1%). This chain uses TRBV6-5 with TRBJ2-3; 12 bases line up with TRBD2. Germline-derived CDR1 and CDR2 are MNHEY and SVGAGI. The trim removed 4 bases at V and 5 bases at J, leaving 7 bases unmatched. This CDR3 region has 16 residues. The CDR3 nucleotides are TGTGCCAGCAGTTCTTCTAGCGGGAGGGCCGGAGATACGCAGTATTTT. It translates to CASSSSSGRAGDTQYF.

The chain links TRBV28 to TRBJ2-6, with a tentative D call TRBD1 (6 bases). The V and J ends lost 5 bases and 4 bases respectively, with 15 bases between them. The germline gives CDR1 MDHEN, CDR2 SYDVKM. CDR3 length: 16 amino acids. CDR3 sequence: CASSLLTGTGANVLTF. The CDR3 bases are TGTGCCAGCAGTCTCCTCACAGGGACCGGGGCCAACGTCCTGACTTTC.

The CDR3 here is CASSLRGISYNEQFF. In DNA form, the CDR3 reads TGTGCCAGCAGCCTTCGGGGGATCTCCTACAATGAGCAGTTCTTC. The V and J genes are TRBV2 and TRBJ2-1; weak D call: TRBD2 (6 bases). Germline assignment: CDR1 SNHLY and CDR2 FYNNEI. Trimming pared 6 bases from V and 0 bases from J, leaving 12 bases between. The CDR3 has 15 residues.

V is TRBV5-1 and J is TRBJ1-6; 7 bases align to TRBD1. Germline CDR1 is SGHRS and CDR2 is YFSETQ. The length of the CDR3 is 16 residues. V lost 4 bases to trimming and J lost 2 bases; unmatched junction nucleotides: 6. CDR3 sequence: CASSPRQGTYNSPLHF. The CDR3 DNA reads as TGCGCCAGCAGCCCAAGACAGGGAACCTATAATTCACCCCTCCACTTT.

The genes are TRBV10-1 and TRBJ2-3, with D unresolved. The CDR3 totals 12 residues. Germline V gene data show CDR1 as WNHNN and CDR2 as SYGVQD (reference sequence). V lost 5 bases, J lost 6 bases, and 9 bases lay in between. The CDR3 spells CASSSSRDTQYF. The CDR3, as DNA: TGCGCCAGCAGTTCTAGTAGGGATACGCAGTATTTT.

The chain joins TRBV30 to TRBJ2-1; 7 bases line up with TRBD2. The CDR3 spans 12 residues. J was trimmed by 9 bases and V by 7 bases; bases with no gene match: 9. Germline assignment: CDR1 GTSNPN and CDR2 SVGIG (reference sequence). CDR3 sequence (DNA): TGTGCCTTAGCCCGCCCGGGGGGTGAGCAGTTCTTC. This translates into CALARPGGEQFF.

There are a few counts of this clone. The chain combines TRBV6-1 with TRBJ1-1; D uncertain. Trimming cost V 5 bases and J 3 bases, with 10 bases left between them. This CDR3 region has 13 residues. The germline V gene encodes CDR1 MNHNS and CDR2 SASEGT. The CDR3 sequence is CASSPGLDTEAFF. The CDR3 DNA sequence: TGTGCCAGCAGTCCGGGATTGGACACTGAAGCTTTCTTT.

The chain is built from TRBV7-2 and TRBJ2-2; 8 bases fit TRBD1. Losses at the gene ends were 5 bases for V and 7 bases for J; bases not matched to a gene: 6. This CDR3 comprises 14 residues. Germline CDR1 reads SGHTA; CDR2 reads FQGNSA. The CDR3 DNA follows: TGTGCCAGCAGCGACCCAGGGGGCCACGGGGAGCTGTTTTTT. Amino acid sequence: CASSDPGGHGELFF. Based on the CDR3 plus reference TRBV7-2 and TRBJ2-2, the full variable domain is GAGVSQSPSNKVTEKGKDVELRCDPISGHTALYWYRQSLGQGLEFLIYFQGNSAPDKSGLPSDRFSAERTGGSVSTLTIQRTQQEDSAVYLCASSDPGGHGELFFGEGSRLTVL.